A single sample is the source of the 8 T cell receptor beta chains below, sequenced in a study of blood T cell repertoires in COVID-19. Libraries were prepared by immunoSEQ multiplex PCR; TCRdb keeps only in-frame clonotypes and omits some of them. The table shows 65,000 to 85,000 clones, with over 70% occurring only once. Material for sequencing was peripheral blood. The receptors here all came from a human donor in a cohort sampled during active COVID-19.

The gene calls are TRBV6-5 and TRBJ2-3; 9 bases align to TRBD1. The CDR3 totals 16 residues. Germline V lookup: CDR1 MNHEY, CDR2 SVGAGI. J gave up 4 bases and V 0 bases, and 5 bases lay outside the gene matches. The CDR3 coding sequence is TGTGCCAGCAGTTACTCGGCCGGACAGGGGTCAGATACGCAGTATTTT. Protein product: CASSYSAGQGSDTQYF.

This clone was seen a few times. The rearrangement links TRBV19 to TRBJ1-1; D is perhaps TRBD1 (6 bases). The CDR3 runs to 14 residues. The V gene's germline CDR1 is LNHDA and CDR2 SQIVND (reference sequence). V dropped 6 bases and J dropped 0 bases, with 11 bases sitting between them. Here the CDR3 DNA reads TGTGCCAGTAGGGCCGGGACATTGAACACTGAAGCTTTCTTT. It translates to CASRAGTLNTEAFF.

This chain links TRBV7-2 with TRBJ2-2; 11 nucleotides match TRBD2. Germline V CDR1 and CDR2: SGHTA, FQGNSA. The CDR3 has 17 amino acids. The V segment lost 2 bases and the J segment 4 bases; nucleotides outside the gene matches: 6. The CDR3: CASSLSLAGGLTGELFF. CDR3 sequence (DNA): TGTGCCAGCAGCTTATCGCTAGCGGGGGGACTCACCGGGGAGCTGTTTTTT. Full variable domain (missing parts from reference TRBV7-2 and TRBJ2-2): GAGVSQSPSNKVTEKGKDVELRCDPISGHTALYWYRQSLGQGLEFLIYFQGNSAPDKSGLPSDRFSAERTGGSVSTLTIQRTQQEDSAVYLCASSLSLAGGLTGELFFGEGSRLTVL.

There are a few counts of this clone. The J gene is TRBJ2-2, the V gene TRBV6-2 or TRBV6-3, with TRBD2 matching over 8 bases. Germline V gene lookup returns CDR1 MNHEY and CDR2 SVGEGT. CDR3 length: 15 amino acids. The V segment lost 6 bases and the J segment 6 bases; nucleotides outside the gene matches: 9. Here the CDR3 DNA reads TGTGCCAGCAGCCTCTTTAGCGGGAAGGCCGGGGAGCTGTTTTTT. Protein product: CASSLFSGKAGELFF.

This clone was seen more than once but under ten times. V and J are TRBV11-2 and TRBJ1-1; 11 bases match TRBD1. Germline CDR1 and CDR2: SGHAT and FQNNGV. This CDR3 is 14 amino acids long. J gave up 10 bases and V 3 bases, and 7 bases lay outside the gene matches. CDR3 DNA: TGTGCCAGCAGCTTGGGACAGGGGGTAATAGCAGCTTTCTTT. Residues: CASSLGQGVIAAFF. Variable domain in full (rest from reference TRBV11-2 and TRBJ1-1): EAGVAQSPRYKIIEKRQSVAFWCNPISGHATLYWYQQILGQGPKLLIQFQNNGVVDDSQLPKDRFSAERLKGVDSTLKIQPAKLEDSAVYLCASSLGQGVIAAFFGQGTRLTVV.

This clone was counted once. The CDR3 protein is CASSQGLVETQYF. CDR3 coding DNA: TGTGCCAGCAGCCAAGGTCTAGTGGAGACCCAGTACTTC. The rearrangement joins TRBV3-1 (or the pseudogene TRBV3-2) to TRBJ2-5; D unclear. Germline lookup yields CDR1 LGHDT and CDR2 YNNKEL (reference sequence). V was pared by 1 base and J by 5 bases, with 8 bases between. The length of the CDR3 is 13 residues.

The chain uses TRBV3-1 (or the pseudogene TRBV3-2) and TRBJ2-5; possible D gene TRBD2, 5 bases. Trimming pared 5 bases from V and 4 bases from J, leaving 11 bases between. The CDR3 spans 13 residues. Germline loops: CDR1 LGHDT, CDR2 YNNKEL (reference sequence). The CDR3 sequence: CASSSRGLETQYF. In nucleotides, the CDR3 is TGTGCCAGCAGCTCCCGGGGTCTAGAGACCCAGTACTTC.

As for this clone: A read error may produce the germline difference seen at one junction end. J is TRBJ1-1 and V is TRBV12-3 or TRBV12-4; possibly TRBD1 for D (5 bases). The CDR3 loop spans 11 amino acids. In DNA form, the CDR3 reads TGTGCCAGCAGTCCGGGACTGAGCACGGAGTTT. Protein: CASSPGLSTEF.